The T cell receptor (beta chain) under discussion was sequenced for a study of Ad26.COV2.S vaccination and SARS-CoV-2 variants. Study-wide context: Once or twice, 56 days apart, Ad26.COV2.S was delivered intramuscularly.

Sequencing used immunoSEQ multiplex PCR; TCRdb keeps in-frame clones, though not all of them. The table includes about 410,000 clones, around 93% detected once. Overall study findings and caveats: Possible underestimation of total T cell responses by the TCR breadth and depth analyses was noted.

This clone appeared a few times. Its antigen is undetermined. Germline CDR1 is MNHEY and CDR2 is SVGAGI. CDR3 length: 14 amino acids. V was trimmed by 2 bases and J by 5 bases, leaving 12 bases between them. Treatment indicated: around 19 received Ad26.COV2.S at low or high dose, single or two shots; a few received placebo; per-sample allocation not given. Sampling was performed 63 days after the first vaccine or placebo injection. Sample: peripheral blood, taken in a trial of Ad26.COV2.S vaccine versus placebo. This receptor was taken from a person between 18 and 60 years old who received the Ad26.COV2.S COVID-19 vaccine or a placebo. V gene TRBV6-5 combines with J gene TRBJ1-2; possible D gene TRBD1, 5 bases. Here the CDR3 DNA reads TGTGCCAGCAGTTACGATGGGACGTTGTATGGCTACACCTTC. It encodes CASSYDGTLYGYTF.